These T cell receptor beta chains were read from a single sample in a study of CD8+CD57+ T cells in acquired aplastic anemia. Each CDR3 protein is one row after TCRdb ran MiXCR on the reads. Among 200,000 to 300,000 distinct CDR3 sequences listed, roughly 82% were seen once. What was sequenced was sorted CD4+, CD8+, or CD8+CD57+ T cells (not recorded which) from PBMCs. The receptors stem from a human donor with aplastic anemia. Both conserved end residues are part of each CDR3. D genes are given only for firm matches. The size of a clone is reported for some rows only, either as once, few or many, or as a class for expanded clones.

TRBV9	NA	TRBJ1-1	NA	TGTGCCAGCAGCGTAGGGGGGACGAGCACAAATGCAGCTTTCTTT	CASSVGGTSTNAAFF
TRBV7-8	NA	TRBJ2-3	TRBD2	TGTGCCAGCAGCTTAGCTGTGAGACTAGCTTCAGAGACCTATTTT	CASSLAVRLASETYF
TRBV5-6	NA	TRBJ1-5	NA	TGTGCCAGCAGCGAGGATTGTGGCAATCAGCCCCAGCATTTT	CASSEDCGNQPQHF
TRBV7-8	NA	TRBJ2-7	NA	TGTGCCAGCAGCTTAGCGGGGGAAAGCTATACGCAGTACTTC	CASSLAGESYTQYF
TRBV15	NA	TRBJ2-3	NA	TGTGCCAGCAGCAGGGGCGCCAGCCCAGAGACCCAGTACTTT	CASSRGASPETQYF
TRBV10-1	NA	TRBJ2-1	NA	TGCGCCAGCAGTCGGAGGGCCTATGAGCAGTTCTTC	CASSRRAYEQFF
TRBV9	NA	TRBJ2-6	TRBD2	TGTGCCAGCAGCGTAGGACTAGCGGACACAGATACGCTCCTGACTTTC	CASSVGLADTDTLLTF
TRBV5-6	NA	TRBJ1-5	NA	TGTGCCAGCAGCTGGGGAACAGAGCCCCAGCATTTT	CASSWGTEPQHF
TRBV24-1	NA	TRBJ2-1	TRBD2	TGTGCCAGTGGGAGGGGACTAGCGGGAAGTCTGTCCTTC	CASGRGLAGSLSF
TRBV2	NA	TRBJ2-1	NA	TGTGCCAGTAAGAGTCTTACCTCTTACAATGAGCAGTTCTTC	CASKSLTSYNEQFF
TRBV5-4	few	TRBJ2-3	NA	TGTGCCAGCAGTTTAACGTCGGATACGCAGTATTTT	CASSLTSDTQYF
TRBV9	NA	TRBJ2-1	NA	TGTGCCAGCGGTGACGCTTGGAGCGTTCCGTTCTTC	CASGDAWSVPFF
TRBV3-1	many	TRBJ2-3	TRBD1	TGTGCCAGCAGCCAAGGGGGGACAGAGGTCACAGATACGCAGTATTTT	CASSQGGTEVTDTQYF
TRBV7-9	NA	TRBJ1-4	NA	TGTGCCAGCAGCTTTGAAAGAAGCGGGGGTGACAAAGAGTTTTTT	CASSFERSGGDKEFF
TRBV4-2	NA	TRBJ2-3	NA	TGTGCCAGCAGCCAAGAAGGTGCGGGGGCGCCCACAGATACGCAGTATTTT	CASSQEGAGAPTDTQYF
TRBV2	NA	TRBJ1-2	NA	TGTGCCAGCAGCTTGATGGGGGGCGCGGACTATGGCTACACCTTC	CASSLMGGADYGYTF
TRBV4-1	NA	TRBJ2-2	NA	TGCGCCAGCAGCCAAGATACCCTCCCGGCCAACACCGGGGAGCCGTTTTTT	CASSQDTLPANTGEPFF
TRBV24-1	NA	TRBJ1-4	NA	TGTGCCACCAGTGATCCCCAAAGCAGTGAAAAACTGTTTTTT	CATSDPQSSEKLFF
TRBV19	NA	TRBJ2-3	NA	TGTGCCAGTAGGCCGAGCTTTCCGGGAGATACGCAGTATTTT	CASRPSFPGDTQYF
TRBV7-3	NA	TRBJ1-5	NA	TGTGCCAGCTCGGGCCGGGGCACAGCTGTGCAGCATTTT	CASSGRGTAVQHF
TRBV15	NA	TRBJ1-2	NA	TGTGCCACCAGCACACGGGAGAGGGGCTCGGAAGACGACTACACCTTC	CATSTRERGSEDDYTF
TRBV5-4	few	TRBJ2-6	TRBD2	TGTGCCAGCAGCCTTACTAGCGTCCCCTCTGGGGCCAACGTCCTGACTTTC	CASSLTSVPSGANVLTF
TRBV7-9	NA	TRBJ1-1	NA	TGTGCCAGCAGCAACAATACGGGGAGTGAAGCTTTCTTT	CASSNNTGSEAFF
TRBV5-6	NA	TRBJ2-1	TRBD1	TGCGCCAGCAGCCAGCAAGGGACAGGGGAGAGCGATGAGCAGTTCTTC	CASSQQGTGESDEQFF
TRBV6-4	NA	TRBJ2-7	NA	TGTGCCAGCAGTCGCCCTGCCCAGGGGAAGCACGAGCAGCACTTC	CASSRPAQGKHEQHF
TRBV11-2	NA	TRBJ2-1	NA	TGTGCCAGCAGCTTAACGAAGGAGACCCAGTTCTTC	CASSLTKETQFF
TRBV19	once	TRBJ2-1	NA	TGTGCCAGTAGTAAGGGTGGCGGAAACGGTAAGGATCAGCAGTTCTTC	CASSKGGGNGKDQQFF
TRBV20-1	NA	TRBJ1-1	NA	TGCAGTGCTTTTGGAAACACTGAAGCTTTCTTT	CSAFGNTEAFF
TRBV30	many	TRBJ2-5	NA	TGTGCCTCCAACAGGGAGCAAGAGACCCAGTACTTC	CASNREQETQYF
TRBV3-2	NA	TRBJ1-1	NA	TGTGCCAGCAGCCTCTGGGTTTTTCGGACCAGTGAAGCTTTCTTT	CASSLWVFRTSEAFF
TRBV6-4	NA	TRBJ2-1	NA	TGTGCCAGCAGGGCAGAGGGTGAGCAGTTCTTC	CASRAEGEQFF
TRBV7-3	NA	TRBJ2-3	NA	TGTGCCAGCAGCTTAATTCCAACACATAGCACAGATACGCAGTATTTT	CASSLIPTHSTDTQYF
TRBV7-6	few	TRBJ2-3	NA	TGTGCCAGCAGCGGATTAGCGAGCGATACGCAGTATTTT	CASSGLASDTQYF
TRBV11-3	NA	TRBJ2-5	NA	TGTGCCAGCAGCAGAGACCCGACAGAAGAGACCCAGTACTTC	CASSRDPTEETQYF
TRBV24-1	few	TRBJ2-5	NA	TGTGCCACCAGTGACCCGGCGGTTGGTCAAGAGACCCAGTACTTC	CATSDPAVGQETQYF
TRBV4-2	many	TRBJ1-1	TRBD1	TGTGCCAGCAGCCAGAACAGGGGGAAAGCTTTCTTT	CASSQNRGKAFF
TRBV29-1	few	TRBJ1-1	TRBD1	TGCAGCGTTGTCGGGACAGACAACACTGAAGCTTTCTTT	CSVVGTDNTEAFF
TRBV2	few	TRBJ2-4	NA	TGTGCCAGCCGCGGACAAGGGAACATTCAGTACTTC	CASRGQGNIQYF
TRBV5-1	NA	TRBJ2-2	TRBD1	TGCGCCAGCAGCCCTGGGACAGGGGGCTTCGGCGGGGAGCTGTTTTTT	CASSPGTGGFGGELFF
TRBV9	many	TRBJ1-4	TRBD1	TGTGCCAGCAGCGACGGACAGGGGGCAGGTGAAAAACTGTTTTTT	CASSDGQGAGEKLFF
TRBV4-3	NA	TRBJ1-5	NA	TGCGCCAGCAGTGAAAGCGACTACTATAGCAATCAGCCCCAGCATTTT	CASSESDYYSNQPQHF
TRBV7-9	NA	TRBJ2-7	TRBD2	TGTGCCAGCAGCTTTCAAAGAGGCGGGGGGGCCGATGAGTACGAGCAGTACTTC	CASSFQRGGGADEYEQYF
TRBV7-9	NA	TRBJ2-5	NA	TGTGCCAGCAGCTTAGACCACGGGGCTCCTACGACCCAGTACTTC	CASSLDHGAPTTQYF
TRBV4-1	NA	TRBJ1-5	NA	TGCGCCAGCAGCCAAGGGTTAGGGAGCGGGCCCCAGCATTTT	CASSQGLGSGPQHF
TRBV7-6	NA	TRBJ2-6	TRBD2	TGTGCCAGCAGCCCAGCGGGGGATAGCTCCTACAATGAGCTGACTTTC	CASSPAGDSSYNELTF
TRBV7-8	once	TRBJ2-1	TRBD2	TGTGCCAGCAGCTTGGGGGGGGGACCCGACACGGAGCATTTCTTC	CASSLGGGPDTEHFF
TRBV7-2	NA	TRBJ2-7	TRBD1	TGTGCCAGCAGCTTTCGACAGGGTGCCTACGAGCAGTACTTC	CASSFRQGAYEQYF
TRBV11-3	NA	TRBJ2-5	TRBD1	TGTGCCAGCAGCACTGGACAGGCGTGGGGAGAGACCCAGTACTTC	CASSTGQAWGETQYF
TRBV11-1	few	TRBJ2-3	NA	TGTGCCAGCAGTGGTGAAGCAGGGCCCGATACGCAGTATTTT	CASSGEAGPDTQYF
TRBV2	NA	TRBJ2-7	NA	TGTGCCAGCGGGGACGGGGGCACCAATGAGCAGTACTTC	CASGDGGTNEQYF
TRBV7-4	many	TRBJ1-1	NA	TGTGCCAGCAGCTTAGAAGGCGAGAACACTGAAGCTTTCTTT	CASSLEGENTEAFF
TRBV20-1	NA	TRBJ2-7	NA	TGCAGTGCTAGAGAGGGGACCGACTACGAGCAGTACTTC	CSAREGTDYEQYF
TRBV13	once	TRBJ2-7	TRBD1	TGTGCCAGCAGCTCGACAGGGGGCTCCTACGAGCAGTACTTC	CASSSTGGSYEQYF
TRBV10-2	NA	TRBJ1-2	TRBD1	TGCGCCAGCAGTGAGAGACAGGGGGATGGCTACACCTTC	CASSERQGDGYTF
TRBV7-2	NA	TRBJ2-1	TRBD2	TGTGCCAGCAGCGTATTAGCGGGGGGCCCCAGAAATGAGCAGTTCTTC	CASSVLAGGPRNEQFF
TRBV15	many	TRBJ2-3	NA	TGTGCCACCAGCCCCACGAGGGAGCGCACAGATACGCAGTATTTT	CATSPTRERTDTQYF
TRBV5-1	NA	TRBJ1-1	NA	TGCGCCAGCAGCTTGGTCCGAGAACACAACACTGAAGCTTTCTTT	CASSLVREHNTEAFF
TRBV5-1	NA	TRBJ2-7	TRBD2	TGCGCCAGCAGCTTGGGTAGTAGCGGGGGATCCTACGAGCAGTACTTC	CASSLGSSGGSYEQYF
TRBV9	once	TRBJ2-6	NA	TGTGCCAGCAGCTTAGCGGATAGCTCCGGCACCAACGTCCTGACTTTC	CASSLADSSGTNVLTF